Sequencing of this T cell receptor (beta chain) was carried out in a study of beta chain features in type 1 diabetes. Trimming cost V 10 bases and J 3 bases, with 15 bases left between them. This CDR3 spans 13 amino acids. Germline CDR1 and CDR2: MDHEN and SYDVKM. Expressed TCRB transcripts were sequenced, since all the RNA that had been isolated was reverse transcribed. TCRdb keeps only in-frame clones here, not all; method: immunoSEQ multiplex PCR. This sample has hundreds of thousands of clones, with less than 20% found just once. The sample was naive CD4+ T cells from blood. This TCR derives from a young man in good health. The V call is TRBV28, the J call TRBJ1-2; D may be TRBD1 (5 bases). Written as DNA, the CDR3 is TGTGCCATCCGGGACCGCGTAGACTATGGCTACACCTTC. This translates into CAIRDRVDYGYTF.